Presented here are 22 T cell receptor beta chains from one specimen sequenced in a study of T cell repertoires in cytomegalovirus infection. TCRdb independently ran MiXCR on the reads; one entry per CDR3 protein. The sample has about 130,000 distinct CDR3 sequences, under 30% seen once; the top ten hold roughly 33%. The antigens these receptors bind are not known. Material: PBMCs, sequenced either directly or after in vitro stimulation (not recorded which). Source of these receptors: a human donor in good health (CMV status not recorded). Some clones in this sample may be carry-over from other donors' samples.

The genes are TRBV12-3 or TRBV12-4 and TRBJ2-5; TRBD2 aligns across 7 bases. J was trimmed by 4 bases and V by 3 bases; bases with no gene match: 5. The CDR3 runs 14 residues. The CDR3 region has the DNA TGTGCCAGCAGTTTGAATGGGGGGGGAGAGACCCAGTACTTC. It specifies CASSLNGGGETQYF.

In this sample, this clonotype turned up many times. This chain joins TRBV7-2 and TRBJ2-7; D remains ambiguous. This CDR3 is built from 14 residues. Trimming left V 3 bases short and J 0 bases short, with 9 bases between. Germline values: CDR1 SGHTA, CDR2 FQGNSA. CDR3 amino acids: CASSFGGSSYEQYV. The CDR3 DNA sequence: TGTGCCAGCAGCTTTGGCGGTAGCTCCTACGAGCAGTACGTC.

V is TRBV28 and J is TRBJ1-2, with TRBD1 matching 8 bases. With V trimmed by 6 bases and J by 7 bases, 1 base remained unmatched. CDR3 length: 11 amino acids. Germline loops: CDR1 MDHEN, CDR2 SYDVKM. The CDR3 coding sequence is TGTGCCAGCAGCGACAGGGGTGGCTACACCTTC. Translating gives CASSDRGGYTF.

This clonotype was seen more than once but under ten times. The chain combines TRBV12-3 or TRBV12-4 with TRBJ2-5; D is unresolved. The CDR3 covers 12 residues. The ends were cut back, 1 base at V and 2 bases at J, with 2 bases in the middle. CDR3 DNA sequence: TGTGCCAGCAGTTTAGGGCAAGAGACCCAGTACTTC. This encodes CASSLGQETQYF.

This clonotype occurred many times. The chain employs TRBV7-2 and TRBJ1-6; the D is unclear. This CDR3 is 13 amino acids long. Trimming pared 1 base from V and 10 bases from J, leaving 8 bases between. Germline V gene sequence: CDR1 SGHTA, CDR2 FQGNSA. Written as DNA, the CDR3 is TGTGCCAGCAGCTTAGTTGTTACATCACCCCTCCACTTT. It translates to CASSLVVTSPLHF.

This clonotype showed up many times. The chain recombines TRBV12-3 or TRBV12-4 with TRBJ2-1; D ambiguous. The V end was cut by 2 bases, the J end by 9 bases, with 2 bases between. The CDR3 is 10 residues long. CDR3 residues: CASSLSEQFF. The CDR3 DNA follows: TGTGCCAGCAGTTTAAGTGAGCAGTTCTTC.

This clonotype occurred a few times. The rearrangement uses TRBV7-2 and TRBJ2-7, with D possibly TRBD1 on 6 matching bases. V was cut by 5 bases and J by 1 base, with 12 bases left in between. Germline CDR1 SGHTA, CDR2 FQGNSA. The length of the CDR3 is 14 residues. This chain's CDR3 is CASSGQPQSYEQYV. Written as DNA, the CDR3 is TGTGCCAGCAGCGGACAGCCGCAATCCTACGAGCAGTACGTC.

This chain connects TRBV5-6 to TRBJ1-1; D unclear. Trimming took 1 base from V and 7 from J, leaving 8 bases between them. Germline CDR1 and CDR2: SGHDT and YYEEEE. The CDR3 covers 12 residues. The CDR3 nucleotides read TGTGCCAGCAGCTTGCGAGGGCTTGAAGCTTTCTTT. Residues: CASSLRGLEAFF.

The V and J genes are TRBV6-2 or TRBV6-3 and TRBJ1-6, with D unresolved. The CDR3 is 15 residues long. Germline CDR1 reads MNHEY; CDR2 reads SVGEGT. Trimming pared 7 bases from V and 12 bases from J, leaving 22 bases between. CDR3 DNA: TGTGCCAGCACGGGATTGGCAGTCCCCTTCCGACCCCTCCACTTT. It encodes CASTGLAVPFRPLHF.

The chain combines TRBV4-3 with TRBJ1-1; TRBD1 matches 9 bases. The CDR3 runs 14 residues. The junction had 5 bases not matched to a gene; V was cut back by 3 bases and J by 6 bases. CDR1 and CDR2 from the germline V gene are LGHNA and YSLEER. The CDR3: CASSHGTGISEAFF. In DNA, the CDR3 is TGCGCCAGCAGCCATGGGACAGGGATATCTGAAGCTTTCTTT.

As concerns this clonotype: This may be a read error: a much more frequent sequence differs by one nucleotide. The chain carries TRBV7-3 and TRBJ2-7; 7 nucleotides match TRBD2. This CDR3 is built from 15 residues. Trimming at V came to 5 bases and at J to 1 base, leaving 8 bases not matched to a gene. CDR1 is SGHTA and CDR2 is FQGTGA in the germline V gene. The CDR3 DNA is TGTGCCAGCAGCGCAGGGCGGGAGCGGTCCTACGAGCAGTACGTC. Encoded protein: CASSAGRERSYEQYV.

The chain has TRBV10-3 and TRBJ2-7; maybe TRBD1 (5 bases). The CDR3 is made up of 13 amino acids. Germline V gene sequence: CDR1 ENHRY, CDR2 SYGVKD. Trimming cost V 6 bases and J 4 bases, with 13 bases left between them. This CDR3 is CAISSTTGYEQYF. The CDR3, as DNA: TGTGCCATCAGCTCCACAACAGGATACGAGCAGTACTTC.

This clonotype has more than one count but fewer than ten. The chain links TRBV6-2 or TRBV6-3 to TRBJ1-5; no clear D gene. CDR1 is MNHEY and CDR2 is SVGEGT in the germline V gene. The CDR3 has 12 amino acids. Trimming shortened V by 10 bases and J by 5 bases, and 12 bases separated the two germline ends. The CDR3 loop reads CATRHAYQPQHF. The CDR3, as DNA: TGTGCCACCCGCCACGCGTATCAGCCCCAGCATTTT.

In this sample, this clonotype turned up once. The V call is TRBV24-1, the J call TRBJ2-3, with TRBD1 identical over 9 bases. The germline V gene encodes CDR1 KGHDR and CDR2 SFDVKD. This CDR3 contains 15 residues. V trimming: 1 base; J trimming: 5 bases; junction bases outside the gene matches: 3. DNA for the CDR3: TGTGCCACCAGTGATTTTAACAGGGGGCGAGATACGCAGTATTTT. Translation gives CATSDFNRGRDTQYF.

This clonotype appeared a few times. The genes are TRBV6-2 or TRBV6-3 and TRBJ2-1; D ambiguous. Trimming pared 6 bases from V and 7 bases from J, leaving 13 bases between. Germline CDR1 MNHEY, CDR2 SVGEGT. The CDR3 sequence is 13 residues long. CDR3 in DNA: TGTGCCAGCAGCCCTGGACGACGGAATGAGCAGTTCTTC. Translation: CASSPGRRNEQFF.

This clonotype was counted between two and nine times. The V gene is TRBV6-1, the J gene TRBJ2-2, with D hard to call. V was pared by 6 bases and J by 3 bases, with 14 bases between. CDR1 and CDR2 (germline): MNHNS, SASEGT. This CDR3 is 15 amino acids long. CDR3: CASSPGSLYTGELFF. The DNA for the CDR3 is TGTGCCAGCAGCCCCGGATCCCTTTACACCGGGGAGCTGTTTTTT.

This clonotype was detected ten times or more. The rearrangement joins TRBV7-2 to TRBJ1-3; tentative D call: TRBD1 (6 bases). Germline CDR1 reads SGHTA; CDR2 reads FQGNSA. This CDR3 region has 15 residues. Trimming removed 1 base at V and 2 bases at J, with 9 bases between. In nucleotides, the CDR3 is TGTGCCAGCAGCTTAGTGACAGGAGCTGGAAACACCATATATTTT. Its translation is CASSLVTGAGNTIYF.

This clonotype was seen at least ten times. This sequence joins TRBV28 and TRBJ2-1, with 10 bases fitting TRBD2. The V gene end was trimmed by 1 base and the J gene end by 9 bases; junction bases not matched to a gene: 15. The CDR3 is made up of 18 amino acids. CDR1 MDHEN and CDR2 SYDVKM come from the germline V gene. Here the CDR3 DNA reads TGTGCCAGCAGTTTATTTCCCCTAGCGGGAGTGAAGGTGGGTGAGCAGTTCTTC. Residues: CASSLFPLAGVKVGEQFF.

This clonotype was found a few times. The CDR3 loop reads CARSPNEQYV. Written as DNA, the CDR3 is TGTGCCAGGTCCCCGAACGAGCAGTACGTC. The V gene is TRBV7-9, the J gene TRBJ2-7; D is unresolved. V was trimmed by 9 bases and J by 5 bases, leaving 8 bases between them. Germline CDR1 is SEHNR and CDR2 is FQNEAQ (reference sequence). This CDR3 region has 10 residues.

CDR3 nucleotide sequence: TGTGCCAGCAGCTCCGTGGGAGGCACCGGGGAGCTGTTTTTT. This sequence encodes CASSSVGGTGELFF. This rearrangement joins TRBV11-2 to TRBJ2-2; TRBD2 might be the D (6 bases). Germline CDR1 and CDR2: SGHAT and FQNNGV. The CDR3 is 14 amino acids. With 4 bases removed from V and 4 bases from J, the gap between germline ends came to 10 bases.

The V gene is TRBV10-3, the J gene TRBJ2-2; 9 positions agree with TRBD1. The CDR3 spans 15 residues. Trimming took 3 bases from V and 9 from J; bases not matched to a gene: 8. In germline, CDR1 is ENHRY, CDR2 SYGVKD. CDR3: CAISDSGQGLRELFF. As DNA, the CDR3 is TGTGCCATCAGTGACTCGGGACAGGGCCTCCGGGAGCTGTTTTTT.

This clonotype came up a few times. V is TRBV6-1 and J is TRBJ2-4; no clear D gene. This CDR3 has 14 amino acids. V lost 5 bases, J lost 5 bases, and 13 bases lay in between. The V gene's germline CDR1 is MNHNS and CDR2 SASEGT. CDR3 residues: CASSYRDNENIQYF. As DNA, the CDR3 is TGTGCCAGCAGTTACCGCGACAACGAAAACATTCAGTACTTC.